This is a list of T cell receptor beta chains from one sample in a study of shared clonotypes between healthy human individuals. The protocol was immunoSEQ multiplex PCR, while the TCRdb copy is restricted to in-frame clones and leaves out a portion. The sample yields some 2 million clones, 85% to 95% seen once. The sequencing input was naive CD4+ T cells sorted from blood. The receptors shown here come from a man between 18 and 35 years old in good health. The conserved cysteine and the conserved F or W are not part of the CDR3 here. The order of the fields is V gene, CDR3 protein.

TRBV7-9 ASLNRTGAGLVGAGELF
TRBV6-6 ASTNKGGQPQH
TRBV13 ASSSTPGLAGHTDTQY
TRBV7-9 ASSLAVLSYEQY
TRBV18 ASSPEGVTQPQH
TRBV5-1 ASSLGGPNQPQH
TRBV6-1 ASTAGTVGLTQH
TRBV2 ASSDPGTGAMNTQY
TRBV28 ASGQQGYQETQY
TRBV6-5 ASSYRTSGSTGELF
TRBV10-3 AISKLAGGPHEQY